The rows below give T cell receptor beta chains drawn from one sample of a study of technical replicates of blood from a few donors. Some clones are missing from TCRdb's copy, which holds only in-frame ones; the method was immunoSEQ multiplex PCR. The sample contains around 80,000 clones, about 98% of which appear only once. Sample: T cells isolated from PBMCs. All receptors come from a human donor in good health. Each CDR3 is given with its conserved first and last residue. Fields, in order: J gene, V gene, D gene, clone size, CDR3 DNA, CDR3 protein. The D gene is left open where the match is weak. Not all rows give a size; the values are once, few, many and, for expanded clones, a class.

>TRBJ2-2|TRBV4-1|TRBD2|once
TGCGCCAGCAGCCAACGTCTAGCGGGGAAGACCGGGGAGCTGTTTTTT
CASSQRLAGKTGELFF
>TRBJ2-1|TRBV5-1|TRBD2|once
TGCGCCAGCAGCTTGGTCGAGCGGGGGTACAATGAGCAGTTCTTC
CASSLVERGYNEQFF
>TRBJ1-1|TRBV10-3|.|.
TGTGCCATCAGTGACGTGCGTCGGGGTGGCGCTGAAGCTTTCTTT
CAISDVRRGGAEAFF
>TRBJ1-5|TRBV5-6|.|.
TGTGCCAGCAGCAACCGGGGGGCCCCTCAGCCCCAGCATTTT
CASSNRGAPQPQHF
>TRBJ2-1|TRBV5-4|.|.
TGTGCCAGCAGCTTACACAGGGTGGCGGGCGGGAATGAGCAGTTCTTC
CASSLHRVAGGNEQFF
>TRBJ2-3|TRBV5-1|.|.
TGCGCCAGCAGCCAGCGAGGGTGGAGCACAGATACGCAGTATTTT
CASSQRGWSTDTQYF
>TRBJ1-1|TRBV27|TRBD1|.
TGTGCCAGCAGTCTTGACAGGGCTGAAGCTTTCTTT
CASSLDRAEAFF
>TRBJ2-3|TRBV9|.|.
TGTGCCAGCAGCGTAAGCGGAGGAAGCACAGATACGCAGTATTTT
CASSVSGGSTDTQYF
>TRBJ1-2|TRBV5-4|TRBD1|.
TGTGCCAGCAGCTTGGATCCGGAGGGGGCCGGCTACACCTTC
CASSLDPEGAGYTF
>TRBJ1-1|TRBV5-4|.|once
TGTGCCAGCAGCCTAGGACAGCGTGAAGCTTTCTTT
CASSLGQREAFF
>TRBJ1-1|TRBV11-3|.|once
TGTGCCAGCAGCATACAGGGTTACACTGAAGCTTTCTTT
CASSIQGYTEAFF
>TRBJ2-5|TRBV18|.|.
TGTGCCAGCTCACCACCGGAGGGCGGGGCCAGGGAGACCCAGTACTTC
CASSPPEGGARETQYF
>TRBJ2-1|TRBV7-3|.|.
TGTGCCAGCAGCTTATGGGGGGGGCTGGGAGGCGACAATGAGCAGTTCTTC
CASSLWGGLGGDNEQFF
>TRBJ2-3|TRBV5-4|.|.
TGTGCCAGCAGCTTGGCCGTGAGAAAGGGGTTTAGCACAGATACGCAGTATTTT
CASSLAVRKGFSTDTQYF
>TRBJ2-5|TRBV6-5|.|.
TGTGCCAGCAGTCCGAATCTAGGGGAGGCCCAGTACTTC
CASSPNLGEAQYF
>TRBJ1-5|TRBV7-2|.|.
TGTGCCAGCAGCCCCCAGTTTCCCAGGTCTGGGAATCAGCCCCAGCATTTT
CASSPQFPRSGNQPQHF
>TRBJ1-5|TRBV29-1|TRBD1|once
TGCAGCGTTGTTTCCGGGACAGGCATCAATCAGCCCCAGCATTTT
CSVVSGTGINQPQHF
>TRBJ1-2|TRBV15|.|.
TGTGCCACCAGCACCGACCGGGACTACTATGGCTACACCTTC
CATSTDRDYYGYTF
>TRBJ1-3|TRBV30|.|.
TGTGCCTGGATGCTCGGGGCTGGAAACACCATATATTTT
CAWMLGAGNTIYF
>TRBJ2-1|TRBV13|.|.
TGTGCCACCAAGGCTAGAACGGAAAATGAGCAGTTCTTC
CATKARTENEQFF
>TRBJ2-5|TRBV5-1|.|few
TGCGCCAGCAGCTTGATCGGGGACAACCAAGAGACCCAGTACTTC
CASSLIGDNQETQYF
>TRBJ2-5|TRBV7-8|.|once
TGTGCCAGCAGCTTAGTCGGGACCCAGTACTTC
CASSLVGTQYF
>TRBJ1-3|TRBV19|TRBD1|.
TGTGCCAGTAGCCCCAGGGGACAGAAGAGAAACACCATATATTTT
CASSPRGQKRNTIYF
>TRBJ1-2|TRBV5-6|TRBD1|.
TGTGCCAGCAGGACGCCGGGACAGGGGGTCTATGGCTACACCTTC
CASRTPGQGVYGYTF
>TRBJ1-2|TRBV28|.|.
TGTGCCAGCAGTTTCGACTATGGCTACACCTTC
CASSFDYGYTF
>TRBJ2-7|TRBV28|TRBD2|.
TGTGCCAGCAGTTTTTCTCGACTAGCGGGTGGAATGGGGCCTTACGAGCAGTACTTC
CASSFSRLAGGMGPYEQYF
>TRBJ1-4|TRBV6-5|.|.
TGTGCCAGCAGTTCCCTGGCAACGGGAAAACTGTTTTTT
CASSSLATGKLFF
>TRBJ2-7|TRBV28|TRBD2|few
TGTGCCACCGTGGGACTAGCGGGAGACCGGAGCTCCTACGAGCAGTACTTC
CATVGLAGDRSSYEQYF
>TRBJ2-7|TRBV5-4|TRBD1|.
TGTGCCAGCAGCTCCGGGACAGGATCCTTCTACGAGCAGTACTTC
CASSSGTGSFYEQYF
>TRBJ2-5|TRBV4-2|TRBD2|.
TGTGCCAGCAGCCAAGGGGCTAGCGGGGGGGGCAATCAAGAGACCCAGTACTTC
CASSQGASGGGNQETQYF
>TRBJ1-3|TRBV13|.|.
TGTGCCAGCAGCTCGTTCGGGGGGTGGGGAAACACCATATATTTT
CASSSFGGWGNTIYF
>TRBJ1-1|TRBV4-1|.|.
TGCGCCAGCAGCCAGAGGGGGGGCTTTAAGAACACTGAAGCTTTCTTT
CASSQRGGFKNTEAFF
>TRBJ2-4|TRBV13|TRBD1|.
TGTGCCAGCAGCTCAACTACAGGGGTAAACATTCAGTACTTC
CASSSTTGVNIQYF
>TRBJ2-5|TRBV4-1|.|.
TGCGCCAGCAGCCTATATACTAGCCCCCGGGAGACCCAGTACTTC
CASSLYTSPRETQYF
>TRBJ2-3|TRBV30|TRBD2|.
TGTGCCTGGAGTCTAGGACTAGCGGGGGGCCGCACAGATACGCAGTATTTT
CAWSLGLAGGRTDTQYF
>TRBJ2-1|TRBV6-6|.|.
TGTGCCAGCCGAGGCCAGGCGGCGGGGAATTACAATGAGCAGTTCTTC
CASRGQAAGNYNEQFF
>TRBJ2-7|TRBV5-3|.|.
TGTGCCAGAAGCTTACCACAGGGCCACGAGCAGTACTTC
CARSLPQGHEQYF
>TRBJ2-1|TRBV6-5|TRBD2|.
TGTGCCAGCAGTTTCCGGACTAGCGGGAGGGGTGAGCAGTTCTTC
CASSFRTSGRGEQFF
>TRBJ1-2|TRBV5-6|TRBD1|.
TGTGCCAGCAGCACCCGGGACAGCCTAAATGGCTACACCTTC
CASSTRDSLNGYTF
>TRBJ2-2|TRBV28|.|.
TGTGCCAGCAGTTTACCCAATCCTAGGAATAGGGAGCTGTTTTTT
CASSLPNPRNRELFF
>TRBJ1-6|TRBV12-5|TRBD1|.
TGTGCTAGTGGCTACAGAAGACCGGGACAGGGAATCAGCTCCTATAATTCACCCCTCCACTTT
CASGYRRPGQGISSYNSPLHF
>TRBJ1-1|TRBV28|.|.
TGTGCCAGCAGTTTGGTGCGGGTAAGGACTGAAGCTTTCTTT
CASSLVRVRTEAFF
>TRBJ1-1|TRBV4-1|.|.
TGCGCCAGCACCGACCCTAGCAGCCACACTGAAGCTTTCTTT
CASTDPSSHTEAFF
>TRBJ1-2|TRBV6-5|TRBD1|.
TGTGCCAGCAGGCTAATCACAGGGGGCCGGGGCTACACCTTC
CASRLITGGRGYTF
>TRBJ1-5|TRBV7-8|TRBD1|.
TGTGCCAGCAGCCACCCCCGCAGGGGGTATAGCAATCAGCCCCAGCATTTT
CASSHPRRGYSNQPQHF
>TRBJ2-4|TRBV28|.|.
TGTGCCAGCAGTTTGGTGTCTTATTCAGTAAACATTCAGTACTTC
CASSLVSYSVNIQYF
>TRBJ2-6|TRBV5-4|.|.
TGTGCCAGCAGCTTGTTTGGAGTCTCTGGGGCCAACGTCCTGACTTTC
CASSLFGVSGANVLTF
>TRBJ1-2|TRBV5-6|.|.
TGTGCCAGCAGCTTACCAGCTAACTATGGCTACACCTTC
CASSLPANYGYTF
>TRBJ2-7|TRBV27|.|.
TGTGCCAGCAGTTATTCCGATCAGGGATACGAGCAGTACTTC
CASSYSDQGYEQYF
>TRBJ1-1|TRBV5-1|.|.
TGCGCCAGCAGCCTAGAACAGAACACTGAAGCTTTCTTT
CASSLEQNTEAFF